A selection of T cell receptor beta chains follows, all from one sample in a study of cytomegalovirus exposure and HLA in healthy donors. The table came from immunoSEQ multiplex PCR; TCRdb's copy has only in-frame clones and leaves some out. The sample lists 200,000 to 250,000 clones, around four fifths seen once, with 2.7% in the top ten. The sequencing input was PBMCs. Receptors were obtained from a woman aged 60-75 years in good health and CMV-seropositive. Each CDR3 is given with its conserved first and last residue. A D gene is named only where the DNA matches it firmly. Rows may omit the clone size; those that give it use once, few, many or a size class.

j_call v_call d_call clone_size cdr3_nt cdr3_aa
TRBJ1-2 TRBV7-9 TRBD1 . TGTTCCAGCAGCTCTGAGACAGGGTGGGAGTTGATCTATGGCTACACCTTC CSSSSETGWELIYGYTF
TRBJ1-2 TRBV6-6 . few TGTGCCAGCAGTTACTCGGGTGGGGGGGCGAGTGGCTACACCTTC CASSYSGGGASGYTF
TRBJ1-1 TRBV15 TRBD1 . TGTGCCACCAGCAGTGGACAGGTGGAACAGGCTTTCTTT CATSSGQVEQAFF
TRBJ2-6 TRBV6-5 . . TGTGCCAGCAGGCGAGGGCCGGGGGCCAACGTCCTGACTTTC CASRRGPGANVLTF
TRBJ2-7 TRBV5-1 . . TGCGCCAGCAGCTTACAGGTAAACTCCTACGAGCAGTACTTC CASSLQVNSYEQYF
TRBJ2-7 TRBV30 TRBD1 . TGTGCCTGGAGTGTAAGGGACAGGGTCTACGAGCAGTACTTC CAWSVRDRVYEQYF
TRBJ2-4 TRBV21-1 . . TGTGCCGGATTCCAACCGGGTTATAACAGGGGACCTCTAGCCAAAAACATTCAGTACTTC CAGFQPGYNRGPLAKNIQYF
TRBJ2-2 TRBV5-1 . . TGCGCCAGCAGCTTGGGCGGAAGTAGTGCCGGGGAGCTGTTTTTT CASSLGGSSAGELFF
TRBJ2-3 TRBV9 . . TGTGCCAGCAGCGTAGCTAATCCTGCAGATACGCAGTATTTT CASSVANPADTQYF
TRBJ2-4 TRBV25-1 . . TGTGCCAGCAGTGGACTGAGACAGAACCCAGCCAAAAACATTCAGTACTTC CASSGLRQNPAKNIQYF
TRBJ2-1 TRBV6-5 TRBD2 . TGTGCCAGCAGGCCAGCGGGAGGGGGGAATGAGCAGTTCTTC CASRPAGGGNEQFF
TRBJ2-3 TRBV6-4 . . TGTGCCAGCAGTGACTCGACGAGCGGGCCCAGGGATTTT CASSDSTSGPRDF
TRBJ1-5 TRBV19 TRBD1 . TGTGCCAGTACCGATGCTCAGGGGGTGAGTCAGCCCCAGCATTTT CASTDAQGVSQPQHF
TRBJ2-7 TRBV28 TRBD1 . TGTGCCAGCAGTCAACCGACAGGGCGGCACGAGCAGTACTTC CASSQPTGRHEQYF
TRBJ2-7 TRBV6-1 . once TGTGCCAGCAGTGGGCATATAAACTACGAGCAGTACTTC CASSGHINYEQYF
TRBJ1-5 TRBV2 . few TGTGCCAGCTCGGGGGGTTTTCAGCCCCAGCATTTT CASSGGFQPQHF
TRBJ2-3 TRBV4-1 . few TGCGCCAGCAGCCAAGAAGGACACCCATGGGGAGATACGCAGTATTTT CASSQEGHPWGDTQYF
TRBJ1-5 TRBV18 . . TGTGCCAGCTCCTCACAGGGATATAGCAATCAGCCCCAGCATTTT CASSSQGYSNQPQHF
TRBJ1-1 TRBV12-2 . . TGTGCAAGTCGCTTAGGGGGATTGGACAGAACGAACACTGAAGCTTTCTTT CASRLGGLDRTNTEAFF
TRBJ2-7 TRBV28 TRBD1 . TGTGCCAGCAGTCCTCACAGGGGGCTGAGGGAGCAGTACTTC CASSPHRGLREQYF
TRBJ1-2 TRBV27 TRBD1 . TGTGCCAGCAGTCCCCGACAGGGCCGTTACACCTTC CASSPRQGRYTF
TRBJ2-3 TRBV19 TRBD1 few TGTGCCAGTAGTACCCCGGGACAGGGGGCTTCCACAGATACGCAGTATTTT CASSTPGQGASTDTQYF
TRBJ1-1 TRBV9 . . TGTGCCACTACCTGTCCCTACTTCCAGAACACTGAAGCTTTCTTT CATTCPYFQNTEAFF
TRBJ1-1 TRBV28 TRBD1 . TGTGCCAGCAGTACCCCGGGACAGGGATTTACTGAAGCTTTCTTT CASSTPGQGFTEAFF
TRBJ2-1 TRBV5-1 TRBD1 . TGCGCCAGCAGCTTGGCGCAGGGGGCGCGGGATGAGCAGTTCTTC CASSLAQGARDEQFF
TRBJ1-4 TRBV5-1 . few TGCGCCAGCAGCTCCGCACAGGGCTCGGGTGAAAAACTGTTTTTT CASSSAQGSGEKLFF
TRBJ2-7 TRBV6-1 TRBD2 . TGTGCCAGCAGTGCCGGCGGGGGCTACGAGCAGTACTTC CASSAGGGYEQYF
TRBJ2-5 TRBV5-1 . . TGCGCCAGCAGCTTCGAGGGCGTGGAGACCCAGTACTTC CASSFEGVETQYF
TRBJ2-3 TRBV11-1 . once TGTGCCAGCAGGGCAGGGCGCACAGATACGCAGTATTTT CASRAGRTDTQYF